This TCR beta chain originates from a study of T cells in Graves' hyperthyroidism and ophthalmopathy. TCR beta CDR3 sequences were amplified from RNA transcripts. HTBI primers drove first-round RT-PCR of the TCR CDR3. TCRdb redid the calling of the multiplex PCR reads with MiXCR, one entry per CDR3 protein. The sample yields about 570,000 distinct CDR3 sequences, about 14% seen once. This clonotype was counted many times. CDR1 and CDR2 from the germline V gene are SGHRS and YFSETQ. V lost 4 bases, J lost 6 bases, and 11 bases lay in between. The CDR3 sequence is 13 residues long. The TCR originated in a woman aged 40 to 50 with Graves' hyperthyroidism. The sequencing input was blood. The chain carries TRBV5-1 and TRBJ2-1; possible D gene TRBD2, 6 bases. The CDR3 coding sequence is TGCGCCAGCAGCCGGGACTCTTCCAATGAGCAGTTCTTC. Its translation: CASSRDSSNEQFF.